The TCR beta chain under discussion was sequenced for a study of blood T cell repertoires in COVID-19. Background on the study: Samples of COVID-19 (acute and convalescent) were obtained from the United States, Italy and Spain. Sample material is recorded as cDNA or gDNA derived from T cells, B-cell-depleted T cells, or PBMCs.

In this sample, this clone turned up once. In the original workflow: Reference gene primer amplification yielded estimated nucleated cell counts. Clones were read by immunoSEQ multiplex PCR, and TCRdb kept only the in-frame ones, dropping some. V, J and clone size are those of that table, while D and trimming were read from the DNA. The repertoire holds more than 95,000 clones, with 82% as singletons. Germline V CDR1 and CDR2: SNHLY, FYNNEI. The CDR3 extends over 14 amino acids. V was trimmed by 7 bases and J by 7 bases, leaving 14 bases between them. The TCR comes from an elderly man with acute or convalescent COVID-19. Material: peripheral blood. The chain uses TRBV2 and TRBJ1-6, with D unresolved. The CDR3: CASTRAGWNSPLHF. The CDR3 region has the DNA TGTGCCAGCACTCGAGCAGGTTGGAATTCACCCCTCCACTTT.